The T cell receptor (beta chain) described here comes from a study of response to subunit inactivated influenza vaccine. Study-level results: The authors suggested that few new T cells are recruited per seasonal influenza vaccination.

CDR3 size: 16 residues. The junction had 10 bases not matched to a gene; V was cut back by 5 bases and J by 9 bases. This clonotype was seen only a few times. Its antigen is unknown. TCRdb re-called the RT-PCR reads through MiXCR, storing one row per CDR3 protein. The data hold about 700,000 distinct CDR3 sequences, with 14% observed a single time. Here the sequenced sample was PBMCs from blood, taken less than 15 days before vaccination. This chain links TRBV12-3 or TRBV12-4 with TRBJ2-1, with 13 bases lining up with TRBD2. This clonotype was obtained from a man aged 50-60 years who received an inactivated influenza vaccine. The CDR3 here is CASSVTAGLAGSEQFF. The CDR3, as DNA: TGTGCCAGCAGTGTCACCGCGGGACTAGCGGGAAGTGAGCAGTTCTTC.